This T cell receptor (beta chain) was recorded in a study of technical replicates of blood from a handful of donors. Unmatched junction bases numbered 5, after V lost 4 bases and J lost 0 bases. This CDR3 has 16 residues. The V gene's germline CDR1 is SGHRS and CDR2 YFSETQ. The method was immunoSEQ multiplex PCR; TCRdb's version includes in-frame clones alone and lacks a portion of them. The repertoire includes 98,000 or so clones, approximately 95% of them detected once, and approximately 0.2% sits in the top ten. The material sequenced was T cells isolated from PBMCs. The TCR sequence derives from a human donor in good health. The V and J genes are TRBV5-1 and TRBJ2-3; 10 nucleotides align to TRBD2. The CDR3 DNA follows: TGCGCCAGCAGCCCCTGGACTAGCGGTAGCACAGATACGCAGTATTTT. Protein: CASSPWTSGSTDTQYF.